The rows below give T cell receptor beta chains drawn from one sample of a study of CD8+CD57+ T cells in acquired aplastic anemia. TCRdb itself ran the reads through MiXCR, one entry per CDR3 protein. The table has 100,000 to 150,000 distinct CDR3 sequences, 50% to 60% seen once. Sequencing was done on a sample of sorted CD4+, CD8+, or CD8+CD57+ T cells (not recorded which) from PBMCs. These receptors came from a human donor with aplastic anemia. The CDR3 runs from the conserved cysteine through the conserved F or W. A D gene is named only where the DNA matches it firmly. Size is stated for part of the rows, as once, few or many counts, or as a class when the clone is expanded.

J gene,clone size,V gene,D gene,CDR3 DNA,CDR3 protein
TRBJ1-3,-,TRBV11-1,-,TGTGCCAGCAGCTTACGAGTGTCCAGGGCCTCTGGAAACACCATATATTTT,CASSLRVSRASGNTIYF
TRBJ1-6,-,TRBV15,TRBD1,TGTGCCACCAGCAGAGATCGACAGGGCAGTTCACCCCTCCACTTT,CATSRDRQGSSPLHF
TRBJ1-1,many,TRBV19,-,TGTGCCAGTAGTATAAAGTTTCAGGGCCTCTATACTGAAGCTTTCTTT,CASSIKFQGLYTEAFF
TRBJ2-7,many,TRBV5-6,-,TGTGCCAGCAGCACCCGGCGGGTAAGGGGGCAGTACTTC,CASSTRRVRGQYF
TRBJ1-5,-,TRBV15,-,TGTGCCACCAGCAAAGGGCCCCCCGGGCAGCCCCAGCATTTT,CATSKGPPGQPQHF
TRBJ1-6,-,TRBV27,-,TGTGCCAGCAGTTCGGCGGGGGGCCTTGGATCACCCCTCCACTTT,CASSSAGGLGSPLHF
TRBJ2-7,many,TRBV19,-,TGTGCCAGTAGTTATAACAGCCTCTACGAGCAGTACTTC,CASSYNSLYEQYF
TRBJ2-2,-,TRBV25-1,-,TGTGCCAGCAGCTCGAGTTGGACCGGGGAGCTGTTTTTT,CASSSSWTGELFF
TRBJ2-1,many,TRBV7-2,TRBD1,TGTGCCAGCAGCTTAGAAGGGACAGGCTACAATGAGCAGTTCTTC,CASSLEGTGYNEQFF
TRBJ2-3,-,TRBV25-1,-,TGTGCCAGTAGTGGTGGGGGATTTGGAGATACGCAGTATTTT,CASSGGGFGDTQYF
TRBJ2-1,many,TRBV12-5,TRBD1,TGTGCTAGTGGCCTCGACAGGGGTGAGCAGTTCTTC,CASGLDRGEQFF
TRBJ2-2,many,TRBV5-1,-,TGCGCCAGCAGCTTGAGGCAAAACACCGGGGAGCTGTTTTTT,CASSLRQNTGELFF
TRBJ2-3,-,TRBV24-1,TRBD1,TGTGCCACCAGTGATCTAGGACAGGGCCCAGATACGCAGTATTTT,CATSDLGQGPDTQYF
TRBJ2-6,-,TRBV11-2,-,TGTGCCAGCAGTTCATCTGCCACCTCTGGGGCCAACGTCCTGACTTTC,CASSSSATSGANVLTF
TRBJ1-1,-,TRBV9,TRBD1,TGTGCCAGCAGCGCCCACAGGGGGCTTGGCACTGAAGCTTTCTTT,CASSAHRGLGTEAFF
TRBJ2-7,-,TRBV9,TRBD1,TGTGCCAGCAGCCCGATGGACAGGCCCTCCTACGAGCAGTACTTC,CASSPMDRPSYEQYF
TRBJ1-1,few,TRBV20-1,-,TGCAGTGCTAGACACGTCCCGGCCCCTGAAGCTTTCTTT,CSARHVPAPEAFF
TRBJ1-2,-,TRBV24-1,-,TGTGCCAGCAGCGTAGAAAGGGATCCTTTCCCTAACTATGGCTACACCTTC,CASSVERDPFPNYGYTF
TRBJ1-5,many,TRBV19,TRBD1,TGTGCCAGTAGACTCGACAGGGGAGACCAGCCCCAGCATTTT,CASRLDRGDQPQHF
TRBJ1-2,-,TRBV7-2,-,TGTGCCAGCAGGACGGCCTCGAGGTATGGCTACACCTTC,CASRTASRYGYTF
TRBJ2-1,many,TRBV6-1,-,TGTGCCAGCAGTTTACGCTCCTACAATGAGCAGTTCTTC,CASSLRSYNEQFF
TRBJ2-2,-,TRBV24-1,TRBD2,TGTGCCACCAGTGATTTTGGACTAGCGGAGACGAACACCGGGGAGCTGTTTTTT,CATSDFGLAETNTGELFF
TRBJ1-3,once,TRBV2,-,TGTGCCAGCAGACAGAGACACGTACTTGGAAACACCATATATTTT,CASRQRHVLGNTIYF
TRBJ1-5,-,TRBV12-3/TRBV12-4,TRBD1,TGTGCCAGCAGCTGGGGACAGGGCTATCAGCCCCAGCATTTT,CASSWGQGYQPQHF
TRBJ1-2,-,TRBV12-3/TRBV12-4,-,TGTGCCAGCAGTTCCGTGGACAGCTATGGCGGCTACACCTTC,CASSSVDSYGGYTF
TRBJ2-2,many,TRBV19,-,TGTGCCAGTAAGGGACTCAGGACTACCGGGGAGCTGTTTTTT,CASKGLRTTGELFF
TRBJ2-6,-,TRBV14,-,TGTGCCAGCAGCCAACTCGGCTCTGGGGCCAACGTCCTGACTTTC,CASSQLGSGANVLTF
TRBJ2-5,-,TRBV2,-,TGTGCCAGCAGTGGCCAGGGTCATGGGACCCAGTACTTC,CASSGQGHGTQYF
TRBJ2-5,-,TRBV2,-,TGTGCCAGCAGCGGGGGTCAGATGGAGACCCAGTACTTC,CASSGGQMETQYF
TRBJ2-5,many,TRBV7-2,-,TGTGCCAGCAGCTTAGTGGTTTCCCTCCCTCAAGAGACCCAGTACTTC,CASSLVVSLPQETQYF
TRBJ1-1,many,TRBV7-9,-,TGTGCCAGCAGCCCCTCGGGGCCGGGCACTGAAGCTTTCTTT,CASSPSGPGTEAFF
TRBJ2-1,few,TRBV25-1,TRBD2,TGTGCCAGCAGTGAGCTCGGGACCGGGACTACGCACAATGAGCAGTTCTTC,CASSELGTGTTHNEQFF
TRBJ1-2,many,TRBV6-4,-,TGTGCCAGCAGCGACGGGAAGTATGGCTACACCTTC,CASSDGKYGYTF
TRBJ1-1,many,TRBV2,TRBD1,TGTGCCAGCAGTCAGGGGGCGGGTAACACTGAAGCTTTCTTT,CASSQGAGNTEAFF
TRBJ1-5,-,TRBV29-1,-,TGCAGCGTTGCTGAAGGCCCGGAGCCCCAGCATTTT,CSVAEGPEPQHF
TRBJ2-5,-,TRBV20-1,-,TGCAGTGCTATTCATCCAGTGGTTCAAGAGACCCAGTACTTC,CSAIHPVVQETQYF
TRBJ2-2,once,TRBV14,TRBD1,TGTGCCAGCAGCCACACAGGGGCCGGGGAGCTGTTTTTT,CASSHTGAGELFF
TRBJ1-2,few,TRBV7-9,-,TGTGCCAGCAGCAAATCAGATGGCTACACCTTC,CASSKSDGYTF
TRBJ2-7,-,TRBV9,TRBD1,TGTGCCAGCAGCGTATCATGGGACAGGAGCTCCTACGAGCAGTACTTC,CASSVSWDRSSYEQYF
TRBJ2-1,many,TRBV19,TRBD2,TGTGCCAGTGTGACTAGCGGGGGCGCCGGGGTGAATGAGCAGTTCTTC,CASVTSGGAGVNEQFF
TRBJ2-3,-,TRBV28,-,TGTGCCAGCAGACCCCGGGCCTTCACTAGCACAGATACGCAGTATTTT,CASRPRAFTSTDTQYF
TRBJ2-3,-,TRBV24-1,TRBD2,TGTGCCACCAGTGATTTGCGGGGGACTAGCGCGAACACAGATACGCAGTATTTT,CATSDLRGTSANTDTQYF